The source of this T cell receptor (beta chain) is a study of OX40 agonist ivuxolimab in advanced cancers. Study details: Partial responses occurred in Three dose-escalation patients, one with hepatocellular carcinoma and two with cutaneous melanoma. Study findings and constraints: On average, CD8+ T cells had more expanded clones than CD4+. At 0.1 to 3.0 mg/kg, CD4+ and CD8+ blood T cells expanded clonally by week 6.

TCRdb keeps only in-frame clones here, not all; method: immunoSEQ multiplex PCR. The sample gives about 95,000 clones, about 85% of which show up once; around 4% is in the top ten. On this clone itself: Its antigen is not identified.

The CDR3 has 15 residues. Germline CDR1 and CDR2: MNHNY and SVGAGI (reference sequence). Trimming removed 6 bases at V and 0 bases at J, with 13 bases between. This TCR derives from an adult with an advanced solid tumor such as melanoma, head and neck, liver or kidney cancer. The material sequenced was CD4+ or CD8+ T cells sorted from blood, taken in a trial of the OX40 agonist ivuxolimab. The chain joins TRBV6-6 to TRBJ2-3, with D hard to call. The DNA for the CDR3 is TGTGCCAGCAGCCTCTACGGCGGTAGCACAGATACGCAGTATTTT. It specifies CASSLYGGSTDTQYF.